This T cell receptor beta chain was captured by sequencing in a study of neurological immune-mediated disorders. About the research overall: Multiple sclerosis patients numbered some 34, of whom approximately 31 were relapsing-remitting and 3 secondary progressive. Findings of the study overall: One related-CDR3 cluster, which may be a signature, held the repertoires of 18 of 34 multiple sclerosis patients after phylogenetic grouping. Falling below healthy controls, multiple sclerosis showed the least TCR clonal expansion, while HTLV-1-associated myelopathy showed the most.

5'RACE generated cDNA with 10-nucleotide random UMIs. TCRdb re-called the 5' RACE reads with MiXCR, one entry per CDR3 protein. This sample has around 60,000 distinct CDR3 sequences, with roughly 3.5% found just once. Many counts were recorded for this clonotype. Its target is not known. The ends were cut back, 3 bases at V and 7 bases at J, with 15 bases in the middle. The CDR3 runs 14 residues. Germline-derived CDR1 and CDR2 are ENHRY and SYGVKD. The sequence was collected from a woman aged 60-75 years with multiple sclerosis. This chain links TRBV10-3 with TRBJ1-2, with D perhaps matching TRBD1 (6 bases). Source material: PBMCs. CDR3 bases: TGTGCCATCAGTGAAATGGTAGCAGGGGTTGGCTACACCTTC. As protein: CAISEMVAGVGYTF.